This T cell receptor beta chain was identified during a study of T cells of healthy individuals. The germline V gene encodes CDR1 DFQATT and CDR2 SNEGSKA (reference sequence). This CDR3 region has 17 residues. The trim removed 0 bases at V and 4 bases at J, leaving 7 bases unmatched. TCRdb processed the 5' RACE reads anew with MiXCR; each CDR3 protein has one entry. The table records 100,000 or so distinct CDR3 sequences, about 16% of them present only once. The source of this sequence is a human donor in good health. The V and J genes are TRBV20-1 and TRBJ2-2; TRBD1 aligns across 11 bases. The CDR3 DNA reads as TGCAGTGCTAGAGATGTCCGGACAGGGGGCCTCACCGGGGAGCTGTTTTTT. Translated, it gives CSARDVRTGGLTGELFF.